This entry is about one T cell receptor (beta chain). This sample stems from a study of T cell changes during pregnancy in multiple sclerosis. V lost 7 bases, J lost 0 bases, and 9 bases lay in between. There are 13 residues in the CDR3. Germline V lookup: CDR1 SNHLY, CDR2 FYNNEI. Assay: immunoSEQ multiplex PCR; the TCRdb copy retains only in-frame clones and omits some. Of about 76,000 clones listed, around nine tenths are singletons. The sequence came from a female donor in good health, enrolled as a control in a pregnancy study. Sequencing was performed on peripheral blood, taken in the first trimester of pregnancy. The chain is built from TRBV2 and TRBJ1-1, with D uncertain. CDR3 coding DNA: TGTGCCAGCAATCGGTTAATGAACACTGAAGCTTTCTTT. Residues: CASNRLMNTEAFF.